Below, 19 T cell receptor beta chains from the same sample are listed, as sequenced in a study of molecular identifiers for immune sequencing clone quantification. TCRdb ran MiXCR on the PCR reads and lists one entry per CDR3 protein. The repertoire includes around 460,000 distinct CDR3 sequences, 25% of them detected once, and approximately 0.8% sits in the top ten. The specimen was naive CD8+ T cells from blood, with Jurkat cell RNA spiked in. Subset meaning: FACS-sorted CD8+CD4-CCR7+CD45RA+ naive T cells. The receptors stem from a human donor in good health. Some libraries in this study had Jurkat cell RNA spiked in.

The chain links TRBV18 to TRBJ2-5; D may correspond to TRBD1 or TRBD2 (5 bases each). Germline V gene data show CDR1 as KGHSH and CDR2 as LQKENI. The CDR3 extends over 17 amino acids. Trimming pared 6 bases from V and 0 bases from J, leaving 20 bases between. The CDR3 spells CASSVWGSSIDQETQYF. CDR3 sequence (DNA): TGTGCCAGCTCCGTTTGGGGGTCTAGTATAGACCAAGAGACCCAGTACTTC.

On this clonotype: At one boundary the junction diverges from the germline segment, which might be a read error. The genes are TRBV7-2 and TRBJ2-3; D perhaps matches TRBD1 (5 bases). Per the germline V gene, CDR1 is SGHTA and CDR2 is FQGNSA. The length of the CDR3 is 13 residues. CDR3 residues: CASSFLPTDTQYF. As DNA, the CDR3 is TGTGCCAGCAGCTTTTTACCGACAGATACGCAATATTTT.

In its sample, this clonotype was seen many times. V is TRBV29-1 and J is TRBJ2-3; 7 nucleotides align to TRBD2. The trim removed 7 bases at V and 3 bases at J, leaving 7 bases unmatched. There are 13 residues in the CDR3. In germline, CDR1 is SQVTM, CDR2 ANQGSEA. CDR3 DNA: TGCAGCGCCTGCGGGGGAAATACAGATACGCAGTATTTT. This translates into CSACGGNTDTQYF.

About this clonotype: A junction end diverges from the germline sequence, so it may reflect a read error. The CDR3: CARTKAAPGNQPPHF. The CDR3 region has the DNA TGTGCCCGCACCAAAGCCGCGCCGGGCAATCAGCCCCCGCATTTT. The chain is built from TRBV6-2 or TRBV6-3 and TRBJ1-5; D is uncertain. CDR1 and CDR2 from the germline V gene are MNHEY and SVGEGT. The CDR3 sequence is 15 residues long.

A word on this clonotype: A much bigger clone sits one base away, suggesting this may be a read error. The V and J genes are TRBV7-6 and TRBJ2-5; D tentatively fits TRBD1 or TRBD2 (5 bases each). Germline V CDR1 and CDR2: SGHVS, FNYEAQ. This CDR3 contains 14 residues. As DNA, the CDR3 is TGTGCCAGCAGCCCAGGGACGGTTCAAGAGGCCCAGTACTTC. It encodes CASSPGTVQEAQYF. The full variable domain, with the rest looked up from reference TRBV7-6 and TRBJ2-5, is GAGVSQSPRYKVTKRGQDVALRCDPISGHVSLYWYRQALGQGPEFLTYFNYEAQQDKSGLPNDRFSAERPEGSISTLTIQRTEQRDSAMYRCASSPGTVQEAQYFGPGTRLLVL.

Comment on this clonotype: A read error may be the cause here, since a much bigger clone is one base away. The gene calls are TRBV28 and TRBJ1-1; D ambiguous. The CDR3 runs 13 residues. The V gene's germline CDR1 is MDHEN and CDR2 SYDVKM. The chain's CDR3 is CASSFYKNTETFF. The CDR3 DNA sequence: TGTGCCAGCAGTTTTTACAAGAACACTGAAACTTTCTTT.

This clonotype came up once. One junction end does not reproduce the germline sequence, and a read error may be involved. The V call is TRBV12-3 or TRBV12-4, the J call TRBJ2-1; no firm D call. The CDR3 has 14 amino acids. CDR3 bases: TGTGCCTGCCTTAGGTCCACCTCCTACAATGAGCAGTCCTTC. Protein product: CACLRSTSYNEQSF.

This clonotype has more than one count but fewer than ten. The chain couples TRBV4-3 to TRBJ2-7; D call uncertain. CDR1 is LGHNA, CDR2 YSLEER, per germline. This CDR3 comprises 14 residues. V lost 0 bases, J lost 3 bases, and 9 bases lay in between. This CDR3 is CASSQDLNGYEQYF. The DNA for the CDR3 is TGCGCCAGCAGCCAAGATCTTAACGGCTACGAGCAGTACTTC.

This clonotype was seen ten or more times. This chain uses TRBV5-5 with TRBJ2-5; D unresolved. The CDR3 totals 13 residues. Germline CDR1 is SGHKS and CDR2 is YYEKEE (reference sequence). Deletions cut 3 bases from V and 7 bases from J, with 13 bases between. In DNA, the CDR3 is TGTGCCAGCAGCTCCATTACTTCTGCGACCCAGTACTTC. Protein sequence: CASSSITSATQYF.

This clonotype came up many times. The chain is built from TRBV5-1 and TRBJ1-1; D gene ambiguous. Trimming took off 3 bases at V and 1 base at J, with 7 bases between the two ends. CDR3 size: 13 residues. Germline V gene data show CDR1 as SGHRS and CDR2 as YFSETQ. The CDR3 DNA follows: TGCGCCAGCAGCTATGAAACGAACACTGAAGCTTTCTTT. Its protein product is CASSYETNTEAFF.

The chain employs TRBV2 and TRBJ2-1; the match to TRBD2 covers 8 bases. Per germline, CDR1 SNHLY and CDR2 FYNNEI. The length of the CDR3 is 17 residues. V shed 1 base, J shed 5 bases, and the junction held 10 bases outside the gene matches. CDR3 amino acids: CASSEGAIGGGHNEQFF. The CDR3 bases are TGTGCCAGCAGTGAAGGGGCCATTGGCGGGGGGCACAATGAGCAGTTCTTC.

This clonotype was detected only a few times. The V gene is TRBV4-3, the J gene TRBJ1-1; D remains unclear. Germline CDR1 and CDR2: LGHNA and YSLEER. The V and J ends lost 0 bases and 7 bases respectively, with 9 bases between them. This CDR3 is built from 13 residues. CDR3 nucleotides: TGCGCCAGCAGCCAAGATCGGGAGGGTGAAGCTTTCTTT. It is translated as CASSQDREGEAFF.

Of note for this clonotype: One end of the junction fails to match germline, which may point to a read error. V usage is TRBV27 and J usage is TRBJ2-2; possibly TRBD2 for D (5 bases). The V gene's germline CDR1 is MNHEY and CDR2 SMNVEV (reference sequence). The CDR3 length is 17 residues. CDR3 sequence: CASSQGSGLDRTGEPFF. The CDR3 DNA is TGTGCCAGCAGTCAAGGGTCCGGGCTTGATCGCACCGGGGAGCCGTTTTTT.

J is TRBJ2-1 and V is TRBV19, with D unresolved. V lost 1 base and J lost 8, with 9 bases in between. The CDR3 extends over 13 amino acids. Germline loops: CDR1 LNHDA, CDR2 SQIVND (reference sequence). The CDR3 DNA reads as TGTGCCAGTAGTATAGTTCTACACGATGAGCAGTTCTTC. Its protein product is CASSIVLHDEQFF.

This clonotype occurred a few times. This chain joins TRBV9 and TRBJ2-3; TRBD1 matches 9 bases. The CDR3 length is 17 residues. V shed 0 bases, J shed 1 base, and the junction held 6 bases outside the gene matches. Per the germline V gene, CDR1 is SGDLS and CDR2 is YYNGEE. CDR3 protein: CASSVEGTGIRTDTQYF. CDR3 DNA sequence: TGTGCCAGCAGCGTAGAGGGGACAGGGATCCGCACAGATACGCAGTATTTT.

This clonotype came up once. This sequence joins TRBV19 and TRBJ2-1; D unresolved. The length of the CDR3 is 14 residues. Trimming pared 3 bases from V and 4 bases from J, leaving 10 bases between. Germline lookup yields CDR1 LNHDA and CDR2 SQIVND (reference sequence). The chain's CDR3 is CASSIGFLYNEQFF. For the CDR3, the DNA is TGTGCCAGTAGTATTGGATTTCTATACAATGAGCAGTTCTTC.

This clonotype appeared a few times. The J gene is TRBJ2-5, the V gene TRBV15; D may be TRBD2 (5 bases). The CDR3 contains 16 residues. Germline CDR1 LNHNV, CDR2 YYDKDF (reference sequence). V was trimmed by 1 base and J by 5 bases, leaving 17 bases between them. DNA of the CDR3: TGTGCCACCAGCAGAGCAGTTAGAGGGTTGGGGGAGACCCAGTACTTC. Protein product: CATSRAVRGLGETQYF.

The V gene is TRBV5-1, the J gene TRBJ1-2; possible D gene TRBD1, 5 bases. The CDR3 spans 13 residues. Germline lookup yields CDR1 SGHRS and CDR2 YFSETQ. V lost 5 bases to trimming and J lost 7 bases, with 15 bases between them. CDR3 DNA sequence: TGCGCCAGCAGGGAGGGGTCGTACGGTGGCTACACCTTC. The encoded protein is CASREGSYGGYTF. Full variable domain (rest looked up from reference TRBV5-1 and TRBJ1-2): KAGVTQTPRYLIKTRGQQVTLSCSPISGHRSVSWYQQTPGQGLQFLFEYFSETQRNKGNFPGRFSGRQFSNSRSEMNVSTLELGDSALYLCASREGSYGGYTFGSGTRLTVV.

V and J are TRBV5-1 and TRBJ1-2; a weak D match, TRBD1 (6 bases). The germline gives CDR1 SGHRS, CDR2 YFSETQ. Trimming left V 1 base short and J 5 bases short, with 12 bases between. The CDR3 is made up of 14 amino acids. CDR3 sequence (DNA): TGCGCCAGCAGCTTGCACAGGGAGACATATGGCTACACCTTC. This gives the protein CASSLHRETYGYTF.